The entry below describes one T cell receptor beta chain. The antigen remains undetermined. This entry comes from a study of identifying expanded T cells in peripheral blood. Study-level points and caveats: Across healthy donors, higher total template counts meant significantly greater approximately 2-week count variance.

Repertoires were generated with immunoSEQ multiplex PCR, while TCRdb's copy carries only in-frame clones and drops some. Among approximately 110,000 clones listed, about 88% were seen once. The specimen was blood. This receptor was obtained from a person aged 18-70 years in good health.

The CDR3 is CASSPRNRQETQYF. The CDR3 nucleotides are TGCGCCAGCAGTCCAAGGAACAGACAAGAGACCCAGTACTTC. This chain connects TRBV23-1 to TRBJ2-5; no definite D call. TRBV23-1 is an ORF; its function is uncertain. This CDR3 is 14 amino acids long. V dropped 4 bases and J dropped 2 bases, with 11 bases sitting between them.